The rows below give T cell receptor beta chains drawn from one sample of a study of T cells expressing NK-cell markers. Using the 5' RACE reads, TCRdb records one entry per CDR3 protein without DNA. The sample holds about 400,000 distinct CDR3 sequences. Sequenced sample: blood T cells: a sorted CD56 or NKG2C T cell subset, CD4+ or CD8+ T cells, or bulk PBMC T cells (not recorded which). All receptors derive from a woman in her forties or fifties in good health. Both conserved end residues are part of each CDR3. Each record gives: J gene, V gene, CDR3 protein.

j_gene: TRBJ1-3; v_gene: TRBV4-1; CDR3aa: CASSLNRGSPGNTIYF
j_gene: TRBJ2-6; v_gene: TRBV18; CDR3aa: CASSQSLPGAGANVLTF
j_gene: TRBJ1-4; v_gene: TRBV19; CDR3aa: CASSLDRLTTNEKLFF
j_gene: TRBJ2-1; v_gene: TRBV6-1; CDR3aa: CASRTGYGYNEQFF
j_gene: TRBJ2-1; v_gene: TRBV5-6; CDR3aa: CASSPELAGGRNEQFF
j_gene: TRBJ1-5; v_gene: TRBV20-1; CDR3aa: CSARGQGGQPQHF
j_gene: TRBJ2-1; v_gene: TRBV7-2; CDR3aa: CASSLIVAGDYNEQFF
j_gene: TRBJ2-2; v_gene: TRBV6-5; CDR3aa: CASSSRLAGVTGELFF
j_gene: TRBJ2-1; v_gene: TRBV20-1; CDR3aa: CSAIYPEGGRDNEQFF
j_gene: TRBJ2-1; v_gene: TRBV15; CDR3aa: CATSREGQVPYNEQFF
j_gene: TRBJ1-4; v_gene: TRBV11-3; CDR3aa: CASSSPSGHGNEKLFF
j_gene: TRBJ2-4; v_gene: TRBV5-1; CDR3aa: CASSSGGGGKGNIQYF
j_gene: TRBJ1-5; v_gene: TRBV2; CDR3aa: CASSEEGQYNQPQHF
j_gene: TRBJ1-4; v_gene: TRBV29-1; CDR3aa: CSVTGVTNEKLFF
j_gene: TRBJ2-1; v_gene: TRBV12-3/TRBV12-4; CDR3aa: CASSADSSSYNEQFF
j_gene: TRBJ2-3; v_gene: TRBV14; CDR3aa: CASSQEIRADTQYF
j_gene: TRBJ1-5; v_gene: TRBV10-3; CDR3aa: CAISEIKGGNQPQHF
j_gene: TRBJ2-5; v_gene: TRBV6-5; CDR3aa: CASGKWIQETQYF
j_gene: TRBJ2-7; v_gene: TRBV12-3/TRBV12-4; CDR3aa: CASRGTGPYEQYF
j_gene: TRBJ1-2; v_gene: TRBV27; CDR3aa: CASSGAGDGYTF
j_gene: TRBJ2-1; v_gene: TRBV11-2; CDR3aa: CASSFITAVEQFF
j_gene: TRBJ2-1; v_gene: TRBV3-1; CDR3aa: CASSPLAGQYNEQFF